This passage covers 30 T cell receptor beta chains from one sample sequenced in a study of Ad26.COV2.S vaccination and SARS-CoV-2 variants. Treatment described: 19 received Ad26.COV2.S at low or high dose, single or two shots; about 5 received placebo; per-sample allocation not given. The samples were gathered on day 63 after the first injection of vaccine or placebo. Here immunoSEQ multiplex PCR was the method, and the copy in TCRdb shows in-frame clones only, minus some. The repertoire holds about 320,000 clones, with approximately 87% as singletons. Specimen: peripheral blood, collected in a trial of Ad26.COV2.S vaccine versus placebo. These receptors originate from a person between 18 and 60 years old who received the Ad26.COV2.S COVID-19 vaccine or a placebo.

The genes are TRBV6-2 or TRBV6-3 and TRBJ1-5; 8 bases match TRBD1. Trimming at V came to 5 bases and at J to 5 bases, leaving 14 bases not matched to a gene. This CDR3 contains 17 residues. CDR1 and CDR2 from the germline V gene are MNHEY and SVGEGT. CDR3 DNA sequence: TGTGCCAGCAGTCTTAGGGGAGCCGCGACAGGGGATCAGCCCCAGCATTTT. Translation gives CASSLRGAATGDQPQHF.

This chain uses TRBV19 with TRBJ2-1; TRBD1 agrees at 12 bases. With 4 bases clipped from V and 14 bases from J, the junction kept 9 bases outside the gene matches. Germline CDR1 reads LNHDA; CDR2 reads SQIVND (reference sequence). The CDR3 has 14 amino acids. CDR3 in amino acids: CASSSYRDRGPEFF. The CDR3 DNA is TGTGCCAGTAGTAGTTACCGGGACAGGGGGCCAGAGTTCTTC.

A note on this clone: The same CDR3 also results from other DNA sequences found in this sample. This chain uses TRBV6-5 with TRBJ2-3; D uncertain. V lost 0 bases to trimming and J lost 4 bases, with 5 bases between them. The CDR3 has 13 residues. Germline CDR1 reads MNHEY; CDR2 reads SVGAGI. This CDR3 is CASSYSQPDTQYF. DNA for the CDR3: TGTGCCAGCAGTTACTCGCAGCCAGATACGCAGTATTTT.

The chain carries TRBV6-2 or TRBV6-3 and TRBJ2-7; D is perhaps TRBD1 (5 bases). Trimming removed 2 bases at V and 1 base at J, with 9 bases between. This CDR3 spans 14 amino acids. The V gene's germline CDR1 is MNHEY and CDR2 SVGEGT. The CDR3 region is CASSYGASSYEQYV. In DNA form, the CDR3 reads TGTGCCAGCAGTTACGGGGCGAGTTCCTACGAGCAGTACGTC.

The chain is built from TRBV30 and TRBJ1-6; maybe TRBD1 (6 bases). Trimming shortened V by 1 base and J by 7 bases, and 8 bases separated the two germline ends. The CDR3 spans 13 residues. CDR1 is GTSNPN and CDR2 is SVGIG in the germline V gene (reference sequence). For the CDR3, the DNA is TGTGCCTGGAGTGGACAGGAGAATTCACCCCTCCACTTT. Encoded protein: CAWSGQENSPLHF.

This clone was seen only once. This chain connects TRBV5-5 to TRBJ1-2; the D is unclear. The V gene lost 4 bases and the J gene lost 0 bases, with 10 bases spanning the gap. The germline V gene encodes CDR1 SGHKS and CDR2 YYEKEE (reference sequence). CDR3 length: 14 residues. The CDR3 coding sequence is TGTGCCAGCAGCAAAGACGGGCCTAACTATGGCTACACCTTC. Translated: CASSKDGPNYGYTF.

V usage is TRBV19 and J usage is TRBJ2-3; 8 bases are shared with TRBD2. Per the germline V gene, CDR1 is LNHDA and CDR2 is SQIVND (reference sequence). Trimming cost V 8 bases and J 6 bases; bases outside gene matches: 13. The CDR3 loop spans 15 amino acids. The CDR3 DNA sequence: TGTGCCAGTGGATCCCGGGGCGGGGGGATGGATACGCAGTATTTT. Protein sequence: CASGSRGGGMDTQYF.

This chain links TRBV5-1 with TRBJ2-5; 7 bases fit TRBD1. Trimming cost V 4 bases and J 0 bases; bases outside gene matches: 12. This CDR3 comprises 17 residues. The germline CDR1 and CDR2 sequences are SGHRS and YFSETQ. In DNA form, the CDR3 reads TGCGCCAGCAGCGTCGGGGTCGGGACAGATTACCAAGAGACCCAGTACTTC. It codes for CASSVGVGTDYQETQYF.

This chain connects TRBV3-1 (or the pseudogene TRBV3-2) to TRBJ2-7, with D uncertain. This CDR3 is 11 amino acids long. Germline V gives CDR1 LGHDT, CDR2 YNNKEL (reference sequence). V lost 6 bases, J lost 4 bases, and 7 bases lay in between. CDR3 protein: CASSRIYEQYF. The DNA for the CDR3 is TGTGCCAGCAGTCGTATTTACGAGCAGTACTTC.

The J gene is TRBJ1-3, the V gene TRBV19, with TRBD1 as a possible D gene (5 bases). Trimming took off 5 bases at V and 0 bases at J, with 14 bases between the two ends. Germline V lookup: CDR1 LNHDA, CDR2 SQIVND (reference sequence). The CDR3 sequence is 16 residues long. The DNA for the CDR3 is TGTGCCAGTAGTCTTCCAGGGTATCTCTCTGGAAACACCATATATTTT. Translation gives CASSLPGYLSGNTIYF.

The V call is TRBV10-1, the J call TRBJ2-1; 10 bases line up with TRBD1. Germline loops: CDR1 WNHNN, CDR2 SYGVQD (reference sequence). Trimming removed 4 bases from V and 10 bases from J; junction bases left unmatched: 7. The CDR3 sequence is 14 residues long. The CDR3 protein is CASSADRGLSEQFF. The DNA for the CDR3 is TGCGCCAGCAGTGCCGACAGGGGGCTAAGCGAGCAGTTCTTC.

The rearrangement uses TRBV6-5 and TRBJ1-1, with D unresolved. Trimming stripped 5 bases from V and 7 bases from J, with 14 bases between. This CDR3 comprises 13 residues. Germline-derived CDR1 and CDR2 are MNHEY and SVGAGI. The CDR3 here is CASSPPGNGEAFF. For the CDR3, the DNA is TGTGCCAGCAGTCCCCCGGGGAACGGTGAAGCTTTCTTT.

The rearrangement joins TRBV3-1 (or the pseudogene TRBV3-2) to TRBJ2-7; TRBD1 is a possible D gene (5 bases). The CDR3 totals 14 residues. The germline V gene has CDR1 LGHDT and CDR2 YNNKEL (reference sequence). Trimming stripped 0 bases from V and 4 bases from J, with 10 bases between. CDR3 protein: CASSQDQGSYEQYF. In DNA, the CDR3 is TGTGCCAGCAGCCAAGATCAGGGCAGTTACGAGCAGTACTTC.

The table lists this clone with a count of one. V gene TRBV5-1 combines with J gene TRBJ2-3; 11 bases fit TRBD2. Germline CDR1 SGHRS, CDR2 YFSETQ. With 6 bases clipped from V and 4 bases from J, the junction kept 10 bases outside the gene matches. The CDR3 spans 16 residues. The CDR3 region is CASNPSGTSGPDTQYF. The CDR3 DNA reads as TGCGCCAGCAACCCATCCGGGACTAGCGGACCAGATACGCAGTATTTT.

This clone appeared once. The V and J genes are TRBV5-5 and TRBJ2-7; TRBD1 matches at 7 bases. Germline V gene lookup returns CDR1 SGHKS and CDR2 YYEKEE (reference sequence). J gave up 5 bases and V 4 bases, and 6 bases lay outside the gene matches. There are 13 residues in the CDR3. The CDR3 nucleotides are TGTGCCAGCAGCCCGGGACAGCCCCACGAGCAGTACTTC. Amino acids: CASSPGQPHEQYF.

Worth noting for this clone: Sequence at one end of the junction differs from germline and may be a read error. The V gene is TRBV7-9, the J gene TRBJ1-6, with 7 bases that match TRBD1. In germline, CDR1 is SEHNR, CDR2 FQNEAQ (reference sequence). The CDR3 extends over 14 amino acids. CDR3 bases: TGTGCCAGCACCTTACAGGGGACCCATTCACCCCTCCACTTT. Amino acid sequence: CASTLQGTHSPLHF.

The CDR3 reads CASSTPLAGGLYEQYV. As DNA, the CDR3 is TGTGCCAGCAGTACCCCACTAGCGGGAGGGCTGTACGAGCAGTACGTC. The rearrangement uses TRBV28 and TRBJ2-7; 13 bases align to TRBD2. Germline trimming cut 5 bases from V and 4 bases from J; bases unmatched to any gene: 8. CDR1 MDHEN and CDR2 SYDVKM come from the germline V gene. This CDR3 is 16 amino acids long.

On this clone itself: This is likely a read error, given that the CDR3 carries no conserved phenylalanine or tryptophan at its end. The limits of the CDR3 on the DNA are not certain, so only TCRdb's listed CDR3 is given. The V call is TRBV7-6, the J call TRBJ1-2. CDR1 and CDR2 from the germline V gene are SGHVS and FNYEAQ. The CDR3 comprises 14 residues, both ends counted. CDR3 sequence: CASSLEVGTARSFL.

The V and J genes are TRBV4-3 and TRBJ2-2, with 10 bases that match TRBD1. Per germline, CDR1 LGHNA and CDR2 YSLEER. V lost 0 bases, J lost 3 bases, and 4 bases stayed unmatched. This CDR3 comprises 17 residues. Here the CDR3 DNA reads TGCGCCAGCAGCCAAGATGAGGACAGGGGGGACACCGGGGAGCTGTTTTTT. Translation gives CASSQDEDRGDTGELFF.

The chain uses TRBV5-1 and TRBJ1-1; D perhaps matches TRBD1 (5 bases). Trimming left V 4 bases short and J 1 base short, with 8 bases between. This CDR3 has 13 amino acids. Per the germline V gene, CDR1 is SGHRS and CDR2 is YFSETQ. In nucleotides, the CDR3 is TGCGCCAGCAGCGGGGCAGGGAACACTGAAGCTTTCTTT. Protein: CASSGAGNTEAFF.

J is TRBJ1-1 and V is TRBV29-1; 8 bases are a match to TRBD1. After removal of 0 bases from V and 2 bases from J, the junction contained 8 bases not matched to a gene. Germline lookup yields CDR1 SQVTM and CDR2 ANQGSEA. CDR3 size: 16 residues. The CDR3 DNA reads as TGCAGCGTTGAAGATCATAACACAGGGGGAAACACTGAAGCTTTCTTT. It codes for CSVEDHNTGGNTEAFF.

The chain carries TRBV7-2 and TRBJ2-4, with a tentative D call TRBD2 (5 bases). In germline, CDR1 is SGHTA, CDR2 FQGNSA. Trimming cost V 2 bases and J 0 bases, with 20 bases left between them. This CDR3 contains 19 residues. The CDR3 reads CASSLRSGRGRLAKNIQYF. The CDR3 bases are TGTGCCAGCAGCTTAAGGTCCGGACGAGGGCGACTAGCCAAAAACATTCAGTACTTC.

The chain recombines TRBV9 with TRBJ2-1; a possible D gene is TRBD2 (6 bases). V lost 0 bases to trimming and J lost 1 base, with 8 bases between them. CDR3 length: 15 amino acids. Germline V CDR1 and CDR2: SGDLS, YYNGEE. CDR3 sequence (DNA): TGTGCCAGCAGCGTAGAAAGCGGGTCCTACAATGAGCAGTTCTTC. The encoded protein is CASSVESGSYNEQFF.

The J gene is TRBJ1-1, the V gene TRBV6-5; 9 nucleotides line up with TRBD1. The V gene end was trimmed by 2 bases and the J gene end by 7 bases; junction bases not matched to a gene: 8. CDR1 MNHEY and CDR2 SVGAGI come from the germline V gene. This CDR3 region has 15 residues. CDR3 bases: TGTGCCAGCAGTTACCCCGCCGGGACAGGGATTGAAGCTTTCTTT. Its translation is CASSYPAGTGIEAFF.

The chain couples TRBV4-3 to TRBJ2-3, with no clear D. The CDR3 runs to 17 residues. Germline V lookup: CDR1 LGHNA, CDR2 YSLEER. Trimming cost V 0 bases and J 0 bases, with 13 bases left between them. The CDR3 here is CASSQDRPGSSTDTQYF. In DNA, the CDR3 is TGCGCCAGCAGCCAAGATCGACCGGGTAGCAGCACAGATACGCAGTATTTT.

This rearrangement joins TRBV7-9 to TRBJ2-5; D is undetermined. The V gene's germline CDR1 is SEHNR and CDR2 FQNEAQ (reference sequence). V was cut by 10 bases and J by 7 bases, with 22 bases left in between. This CDR3 is built from 14 residues. This chain's CDR3 is CAIGSETEGMTQYF. The CDR3 nucleotides are TGTGCCATAGGATCTGAAACTGAAGGCATGACCCAGTACTTC.

The V call is TRBV30, the J call TRBJ1-1, with unresolved D. The germline gives CDR1 GTSNPN, CDR2 SVGIG (reference sequence). CDR3 length: 13 residues. Trimming cost V 2 bases and J 1 base, with 8 bases left between them. The CDR3 loop is CAWSTDGNTEAFF. The CDR3 DNA is TGTGCCTGGAGTACTGACGGGAACACTGAAGCTTTCTTT.

This clone was observed a few times. The rearrangement links TRBV19 to TRBJ1-5; TRBD1 aligns across 7 bases. The CDR3 consists of 14 residues. CDR1 and CDR2 (germline): LNHDA, SQIVND (reference sequence). V was pared by 3 bases and J by 11 bases, with 10 bases of the junction left unmatched. CDR3 nucleotides: TGTGCCAGTAGTATGATTGGACAGGAGAAGTCCCAGCATTTT. It codes for CASSMIGQEKSQHF.

This clone is a singleton in its sample. The V gene is TRBV6-6, the J gene TRBJ1-5, with TRBD1 identical over 7 bases. The CDR3 is made up of 14 amino acids. Trimming at V came to 6 bases and at J to 2 bases, leaving 4 bases not matched to a gene. Per the germline V gene, CDR1 is MNHNY and CDR2 is SVGAGI (reference sequence). The CDR3 sequence: CASRRQGGNQPQHF. CDR3 nucleotides: TGTGCCAGCAGGAGACAGGGTGGCAATCAGCCCCAGCATTTT.

The chain combines TRBV7-2 with TRBJ2-3, with 7 nucleotides matching TRBD2. The CDR3 runs 16 residues. Trimming at V came to 3 bases and at J to 2 bases, leaving 8 bases not matched to a gene. Germline CDR1 and CDR2: SGHTA and FQGNSA. Here the CDR3 reads CASSFKTGTITDTQYF. For the CDR3, the DNA is TGTGCCAGCAGCTTCAAAACCGGGACTATCACAGATACGCAGTATTTT.